What follows are 11 T cell receptor beta chains derived from one specimen sequenced in a study of CD8+ T cells in alopecia areata. Sequencing relied on a cDNA template that was reverse transcribed from extracted RNA. Profiling relied on immunoSEQ multiplex PCR, and the TCRdb table lists in-frame clones only, not all of them. Seen here are fewer than 250,000 clones, around three fifths observed once, and the top ten hold roughly 4.2%. The treatment was: oral pan-JAK inhibitor, 5-10 mg twice daily. Sequences were derived from CD4+ T cells sorted from blood, sampled at week 4, from a patient treated with tofacitinib. These receptors came from a human donor with alopecia areata.

This clone was found a few times. V gene TRBV7-9 combines with J gene TRBJ1-6, with 7 bases matching TRBD1. With V trimmed by 0 bases and J by 7 bases, 3 bases remained unmatched. The CDR3 is made up of 15 amino acids. Germline V gene lookup returns CDR1 SEHNR and CDR2 FQNEAQ (reference sequence). CDR3 coding DNA: TGTGCCAGCAGCTTAGCGGCGACAGGGAATTCACCCCTCCACTTT. This encodes CASSLAATGNSPLHF.

The chain has TRBV29-1 and TRBJ2-3, with D hard to call. Germline CDR1 is SQVTM and CDR2 is ANQGSEA. Between the trimmed V and J ends, which lost 3 bases and 4 bases, there was a span of 8 bases. CDR3 length: 12 amino acids. The chain's CDR3 is CSVEIGSDTQYF. The CDR3 DNA follows: TGCAGCGTTGAGATAGGATCAGATACGCAGTATTTT.

The rearrangement joins TRBV6-5 to TRBJ1-2; D not resolved. The length of the CDR3 is 15 residues. V lost 2 bases, J lost 2 bases, and 12 bases lay in between. Germline V gene lookup returns CDR1 MNHEY and CDR2 SVGAGI. The CDR3 sequence: CASSYTAGPNYGYTF. CDR3 nucleotide sequence: TGTGCCAGCAGTTACACGGCAGGACCAAACTATGGCTACACCTTC.

This clone was observed a handful of times. This rearrangement joins TRBV7-2 to TRBJ2-7; TRBD2 matches at 11 bases. Trimming took 3 bases from V and 4 from J; bases not matched to a gene: 5. The CDR3 is 15 amino acids. Germline lookup yields CDR1 SGHTA and CDR2 FQGNSA. The CDR3 DNA is TGTGCCAGCAGCTTCACCGGGACTAGCGGATACGAGCAGTACTTC. Encoded protein: CASSFTGTSGYEQYF.

The rearrangement links TRBV29-1 to TRBJ1-2, with D possibly being TRBD1 (5 bases). The ends were cut back, 5 bases at V and 6 bases at J, with 16 bases in the middle. Germline-derived CDR1 and CDR2 are SQVTM and ANQGSEA. CDR3 length: 13 residues. DNA of the CDR3: TGCAGCGTTTCCCCAGGGAAAGAGGATGGCTACACCTTC. Translation: CSVSPGKEDGYTF.

The chain couples TRBV7-2 to TRBJ1-6; D is perhaps TRBD1 (5 bases). Germline V gene sequence: CDR1 SGHTA, CDR2 FQGNSA. Between the trimmed V and J ends, which lost 1 base and 7 bases, there was a span of 11 bases. This CDR3 region has 15 residues. Here the CDR3 DNA reads TGTGCCAGCAGCTTAGGAGGGACGGGGAATTCACCCCTCCACTTT. It encodes CASSLGGTGNSPLHF.

This clone came up a few times. V gene TRBV10-3 combines with J gene TRBJ2-7; maybe TRBD1 (5 bases). Per germline, CDR1 ENHRY and CDR2 SYGVKD. This CDR3 has 14 residues. V lost 2 bases and J 6 bases, leaving 14 bases between the germline ends. In DNA form, the CDR3 reads TGTGCCATCAGTGAGAGAGGACAAGACTCCGAGCAGTACTTC. It yields the protein CAISERGQDSEQYF.

This chain joins TRBV29-1 and TRBJ2-7; tentatively, D is TRBD1 (7 bases). V gave up 6 bases and J gave up 2 bases, with 14 bases separating them. CDR1 is SQVTM, CDR2 ANQGSEA, per germline. The CDR3 is made up of 13 amino acids. CDR3 protein: CSVRQGGTYEQYF. CDR3 coding DNA: TGCAGCGTAAGACAGGGAGGAACCTACGAGCAGTACTTC.

CDR3 sequence reads: CASSRTGLGAETQYF. CDR3 coding DNA: TGTGCCAGTAGTAGGACAGGGCTCGGGGCAGAGACCCAGTACTTC. This chain connects TRBV19 to TRBJ2-5, with 8 positions matching TRBD1. The CDR3 totals 15 residues. The J segment lost 4 bases and the V segment lost 4 bases, leaving 8 bases of the junction unmatched. Germline loops: CDR1 LNHDA, CDR2 SQIVND (reference sequence).

The CDR3 sequence is CSVVGLAGFAYEQYF. The DNA of the CDR3 is TGCAGCGTTGTGGGGCTAGCGGGGTTTGCCTACGAGCAGTACTTC. The V gene is TRBV29-1, the J gene TRBJ2-7; 9 nucleotides agree with TRBD2. The CDR3 runs 15 residues. The V segment lost 4 bases and the J segment 2 bases; nucleotides outside the gene matches: 9. CDR1 SQVTM and CDR2 ANQGSEA come from the germline V gene.

The V gene is TRBV9, the J gene TRBJ2-5; D not resolved. The CDR3 spans 15 residues. Germline CDR1 SGDLS, CDR2 YYNGEE. V was clipped by 3 bases and J by 5 bases, with 17 bases between them. CDR3 bases: TGTGCCAGCAGCGCGAGCCCTGGGGTCCTCGAGACCCAGTACTTC. It is translated as CASSASPGVLETQYF.